This T cell receptor (beta chain) derives from a study of T cell responses to AZD1222 COVID-19 vaccine. In its sample, this clone was seen many times. Germline CDR1 MGHRA, CDR2 YSYEKL. The ends were cut back, 0 bases at V and 4 bases at J, with 6 bases in the middle. The CDR3 has 13 residues. Sequencing used immunoSEQ multiplex PCR; TCRdb keeps in-frame clones, though not all of them. Of 150,000 or so clones in the sample, more than 75% were seen once. The rearrangement links TRBV4-1 to TRBJ1-2; no definite D call. This receptor was identified in an adult in good health. The source was peripheral blood, collected on day 0 of MenACWY control vaccination. CDR3 sequence (DNA): TGCGCCAGCAGCCAAGACAGGCGCTATGGCTACACCTTC. Its protein is CASSQDRRYGYTF.